The 14 T cell receptor beta chains below were found in one sample sequenced in a study of OX40 agonist ivuxolimab in advanced cancers. Sequencing used immunoSEQ multiplex PCR; TCRdb keeps in-frame clones, though not all of them. The sample lists approximately 61,000 clones, 89% occurring once. The sample in question was CD4+ or CD8+ T cells sorted from blood, obtained in a trial of the OX40 agonist ivuxolimab. These receptors all come from an adult with an advanced solid tumor such as melanoma, head and neck, liver or kidney cancer.

This chain joins TRBV11-3 and TRBJ2-3; D is uncertain. V was trimmed by 1 base and J by 1 base, leaving 18 bases between them. This CDR3 contains 18 residues. Per germline, CDR1 SGHNT and CDR2 YENEEA. The CDR3 sequence: CASSLVSRALAGTDTQYF. DNA of the CDR3: TGTGCCAGCAGCTTAGTATCCCGGGCCTTAGCTGGCACAGATACGCAGTATTTT. Based on the CDR3 plus reference TRBV11-3 and TRBJ2-3, the full variable domain is EAGVVQSPRYKIIEKKQPVAFWCNPISGHNTLYWYLQNLGQGPELLIRYENEEAVDDSQLPKDRFSAERLKGVDSTLKIQPAELGDSAVYLCASSLVSRALAGTDTQYFGPGTRLTVL.

The V and J genes are TRBV9 and TRBJ2-5; 7 nucleotides agree with TRBD2. V lost 3 bases to trimming and J lost 5 bases; unmatched junction nucleotides: 13. The CDR3 runs 16 residues. Per germline, CDR1 SGDLS and CDR2 YYNGEE. The CDR3 coding sequence is TGTGCCAGCAGCGCAACTAACGGGAGGACCGGGGAGACCCAGTACTTC. Amino acid sequence: CASSATNGRTGETQYF.

The rearrangement links TRBV7-6 to TRBJ1-2; D is unclear. The CDR3 covers 12 residues. Germline CDR1 SGHVS, CDR2 FNYEAQ. V was pared by 1 base and J by 8 bases, with 8 bases between. The CDR3 loop reads CASSLEGWGYTF. The CDR3 nucleotides are TGTGCCAGCAGCTTAGAGGGTTGGGGCTACACCTTC.

This chain joins TRBV18 and TRBJ2-7, with a possible D match to TRBD2 (6 bases). V was pared by 4 bases and J by 2 bases, with 21 bases between. Germline V gene data show CDR1 as KGHSH and CDR2 as LQKENI. The CDR3 is made up of 17 amino acids. CDR3 DNA sequence: TGTGCCAGCTCACTTCGGCCCCTTGGGGGGAACCCCTACGAGCAGTACTTC. Residues: CASSLRPLGGNPYEQYF.

This chain connects TRBV11-3 to TRBJ1-4; D gene ambiguous. In germline, CDR1 is SGHNT, CDR2 YENEEA. The V and J ends lost 1 base and 7 bases respectively, with 10 bases between them. CDR3 length: 14 residues. CDR3 in DNA: TGTGCCAGCAGCTTAGCCCACCGGAGTGAAAAACTGTTTTTT. Amino acid sequence: CASSLAHRSEKLFF.

This rearrangement joins TRBV6-5 to TRBJ2-1; D remains ambiguous. CDR1 MNHEY and CDR2 SVGAGI come from the germline V gene. CDR3 length: 12 amino acids. V was clipped by 6 bases and J by 6 bases, with 9 bases between them. The DNA of the CDR3 is TGTGCCAGCAGGCGGCCGGGCAATGAGCAGTTCTTC. It encodes CASRRPGNEQFF.

This clone was picked up a small number of times. V usage is TRBV27 and J usage is TRBJ2-1, with D perhaps TRBD1 (5 bases). CDR1 and CDR2 (germline): MNHEY, SMNVEV (reference sequence). The CDR3 totals 13 residues. The ends were cut back, 0 bases at V and 6 bases at J, with 6 bases in the middle. Here the CDR3 DNA reads TGTGCCAGCAGTTTATCAACAGGCAATGAGCAGTTCTTC. The encoded protein is CASSLSTGNEQFF.

The chain carries TRBV4-1 and TRBJ1-6; D is possibly TRBD1 (5 bases). The germline V gene has CDR1 MGHRA and CDR2 YSYEKL. V lost 0 bases and J 3 bases, leaving 21 bases between the germline ends. The CDR3 consists of 20 residues. The CDR3: CASSQDWGPGGPIYNSPLHF. As DNA, the CDR3 is TGCGCCAGCAGCCAAGATTGGGGCCCGGGTGGGCCTATCTATAATTCACCCCTCCACTTT.

The rearrangement uses TRBV25-1 and TRBJ2-7; possibly TRBD1 for D (6 bases). With 4 bases removed from V and 3 bases from J, the gap between germline ends came to 13 bases. The CDR3 has 14 amino acids. Germline-derived CDR1 and CDR2 are MGHDK and SYGVNS. In DNA form, the CDR3 reads TGTGCCAGCAGTGGGACAGATCGGCGCTACGAGCAGTACTTC. It encodes CASSGTDRRYEQYF.

The gene calls are TRBV7-9 and TRBJ2-2; no reliable D call. The V end lost 3 bases, the J end lost 6 bases, and 2 bases lay between the germline ends. CDR1 is SEHNR, CDR2 FQNEAQ, per germline (reference sequence). CDR3 length: 11 residues. The CDR3 DNA reads TGTGCCAGCAGCTTCCCCGGGGAGCTGTTTTTT. It is translated as CASSFPGELFF.

This chain joins TRBV6-5 and TRBJ2-7; tentative D call: TRBD2 (6 bases). Deletions cut 6 bases from V and 0 bases from J, with 12 bases between. Germline values: CDR1 MNHEY, CDR2 SVGAGI. The CDR3 has 14 amino acids. The chain's CDR3 is CASRRRETSYEQYF. CDR3 DNA sequence: TGTGCCAGCAGACGACGGGAGACCTCCTACGAGCAGTACTTC.

The chain recombines TRBV27 with TRBJ2-1; D unresolved. This CDR3 is built from 14 residues. The ends were cut back, 3 bases at V and 5 bases at J, with 11 bases in the middle. Per germline, CDR1 MNHEY and CDR2 SMNVEV (reference sequence). CDR3 bases: TGTGCCAGCAGTTTGTCGCCTGGCCACAATGAGCAGTTCTTC. Its protein product is CASSLSPGHNEQFF.

The genes are TRBV29-1 and TRBJ2-1; D not certain. Trimming took off 0 bases at V and 7 bases at J, with 4 bases between the two ends. The CDR3 loop spans 11 amino acids. Germline CDR1 and CDR2: SQVTM and ANQGSEA. The CDR3 nucleotides read TGCAGCGTTGAAGATGGGAATGAGCAGTTCTTC. It encodes CSVEDGNEQFF.

As regards this clone: At one end the junction does not follow the germline gene, possibly because of a read error. The chain joins TRBV7-7 to TRBJ2-5; 7 bases match TRBD1. The CDR3 runs 14 residues. CDR1 and CDR2 from the germline V gene are SSHAT and FNYEAQ (reference sequence). This chain's CDR3 is CASSPGTEQETQYF. The CDR3 nucleotides read TGTGCTAGCAGCCCCGGGACAGAACAAGAGACCCAGTACTTC. The complete variable domain, with remaining parts taken from reference TRBV7-7 and TRBJ2-5, reads GAGVSQSPRYKVTKRGQDVTLRCDPISSHATLYWYQQALGQGPEFLTYFNYEAQPDKSGLPSDRFSAERPEGSISTLTIQRTEQRDSAMYRCASSPGTEQETQYFGPGTRLLVL.